This T cell receptor (beta chain) was retrieved from a study of T cell repertoires in cytomegalovirus infection. Findings and caveats of the study: HLA-C-restricted CMV-specific TCR beta clonotypes prevailed in the ex vivo response. Public TCR beta family frequency separated CMV-and-HLA carriers, including in an independent cohort.

The junction had 7 bases not matched to a gene; V was cut back by 5 bases and J by 1 base. Germline assignment: CDR1 SEHNR and CDR2 FQNEAQ (reference sequence). The CDR3 has 15 residues. Many counts were recorded for this clonotype. Its antigen is still unknown. TCRdb processed the reads anew with MiXCR; each CDR3 protein has one entry. The repertoire consists of 130,000 or so distinct CDR3 sequences, with 5.5% to 7% occurring once and the leading ten covering approximately 18%. The chain has TRBV7-9 and TRBJ2-5; TRBD2 matches at 7 bases. The sequence was obtained from a human donor in good health (CMV status not recorded). Some clones in this sample may be carry-over from other donors' samples. The sequencing sample was made of PBMCs. The CDR3 sequence: CASSLGPSGQETQYF. CDR3 nucleotides: TGTGCCAGCAGCCTAGGGCCTAGCGGCCAAGAGACCCAGTACTTC.